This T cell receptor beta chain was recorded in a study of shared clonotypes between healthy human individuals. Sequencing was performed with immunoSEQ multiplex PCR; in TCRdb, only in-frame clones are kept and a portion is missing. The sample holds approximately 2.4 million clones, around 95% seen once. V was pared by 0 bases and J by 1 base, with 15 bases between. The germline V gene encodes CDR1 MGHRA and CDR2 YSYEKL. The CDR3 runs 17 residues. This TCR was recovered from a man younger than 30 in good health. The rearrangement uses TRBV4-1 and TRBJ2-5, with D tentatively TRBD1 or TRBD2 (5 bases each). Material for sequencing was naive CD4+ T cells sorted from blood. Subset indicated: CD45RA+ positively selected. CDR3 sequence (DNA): TGCGCCAGCAGCCAAGATTTTCGGGGCCCATTCCAAGAGACCCAGTACTTC. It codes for CASSQDFRGPFQETQYF.